Shown below are 6 T cell receptor beta chains from a single sample sequenced in a study of control samples from healthy donors and cancer patients. The data were produced by immunoSEQ multiplex PCR, yet TCRdb's version contains in-frame clones alone and is incomplete. The sample shows around 75,000 clones, around 92% of them seen only once. The sequenced sample consisted of blood. These receptors were taken from a woman aged 60-70 years in good health.

CDR3 sequence: CASTRQGSTIVEQFF. The CDR3 nucleotides read TGCGCCAGTACAAGACAGGGGTCCACAATTGTAGAGCAGTTCTTC. This chain joins TRBV5-1 and TRBJ2-1; TRBD1 matches at 8 bases. The junction had 17 bases not matched to a gene; V was cut back by 8 bases and J by 10 bases. Germline-derived CDR1 and CDR2 are SGHRS and YFSETQ. The CDR3 runs to 15 residues. Full variable domain (outside the CDR3, taken from reference TRBV5-1 and TRBJ2-1): KAGVTQTPRYLIKTRGQQVTLSCSPISGHRSVSWYQQTPGQGLQFLFEYFSETQRNKGNFPGRFSGRQFSNSRSEMNVSTLELGDSALYLCASTRQGSTIVEQFFGPGTRLTVL.

The chain carries TRBV27 and TRBJ1-5; D ambiguous. Trimming took 5 bases from V and 3 from J, leaving 8 bases between them. Germline V gene data show CDR1 as MNHEY and CDR2 as SMNVEV (reference sequence). The length of the CDR3 is 13 residues. CDR3 DNA sequence: TGTGCCAGCAGTAGGCAGGACAATCAGCCCCAGCATTTT. This translates into CASSRQDNQPQHF.

The chain employs TRBV6-1 and TRBJ2-2, with 9 positions matching TRBD1. CDR3 length: 17 amino acids. V lost 2 bases to trimming and J lost 8 bases; unmatched junction nucleotides: 12. The germline V gene encodes CDR1 MNHNS and CDR2 SASEGT. The CDR3 DNA sequence: TGTGCCAGCAGTGAACTCTGGACAGGGGTTTCTAGGGGGGAGCTGTTTTTT. It specifies CASSELWTGVSRGELFF.

The V call is TRBV29-1, the J call TRBJ1-2; tentative D call: TRBD1 (5 bases). CDR1 and CDR2 from the germline V gene are SQVTM and ANQGSEA. V was cut by 2 bases and J by 4 bases, with 17 bases left in between. The CDR3 contains 15 residues. CDR3 DNA sequence: TGCAGCGTTGAATTGGAGGGGCTCTATAGCTATGGCTACACCTTC. It specifies CSVELEGLYSYGYTF.

This clone was detected only a few times. The chain couples TRBV9 to TRBJ1-1; D not certain. The germline CDR1 and CDR2 sequences are SGDLS and YYNGEE. The CDR3 is 13 residues long. Trimming left V 5 bases short and J 4 bases short, with 12 bases between. This chain's CDR3 is CASSYGDGTEAFF. The CDR3 region has the DNA TGTGCCAGCAGTTATGGGGATGGCACTGAAGCTTTCTTT.

The chain joins TRBV4-2 to TRBJ2-7; D remains ambiguous. CDR3 size: 13 residues. The V end lost 0 bases, the J end lost 6 bases, and 9 bases lay between the germline ends. Germline values: CDR1 LGHNA, CDR2 YNFKEQ. The CDR3 sequence: CASSQDLEFEQYF. The DNA of the CDR3 is TGTGCCAGCAGCCAAGATCTGGAGTTCGAGCAGTACTTC.